This T cell receptor (beta chain) appears in the sequencing data of a study of blood T cell repertoires in COVID-19. Turning to the study itself: COVID-19 samples, acute and convalescent, were from the United States, Italy and Spain. T cells, B-cell-depleted T cells, or PBMCs provided the cDNA or gDNA that served as material.

How the authors handled the data: How many nucleated cells were present was estimated from reference gene primer amplification. Data came from immunoSEQ multiplex PCR; TCRdb stores just in-frame clones and leaves some out. Clone size and the V and J calls come from that table; the DNA yielded D and trimming. The table records some 500,000 clones, roughly 91% of them present only once. Per the germline V gene, CDR1 is SGHRS and CDR2 is YFSETQ. With V trimmed by 6 bases and J by 7 bases, 9 bases remained unmatched. The CDR3 runs to 15 residues. The material sequenced was peripheral blood. This TCR was sampled from a woman between 50 and 59 years old with COVID-19, enrolled during active disease. The chain recombines TRBV5-1 with TRBJ2-1, with 11 bases identical to TRBD2. The CDR3 protein is CASTELAGATNEQFF. CDR3 sequence (DNA): TGCGCCAGCACCGAACTAGCGGGGGCCACTAATGAGCAGTTCTTC.